This entry features one T cell receptor beta chain sequence. With the read ending 3 residues before the CDR3 end, the germline J gene is used to fill in that end. Trimming pared 1 base from V and 6 bases from J, leaving 19 bases between. This CDR3 region has 16 residues. Germline CDR1 SGDLS, CDR2 YYNGEE. The data originate from a study of T cells in women clearing cervical HPV infection. Assay: immunoSEQ multiplex PCR; the TCRdb copy retains only in-frame clones and omits some. The sample has about 39,000 clones. Source material: blood buffy coat. The V and J genes are TRBV9 and TRBJ1-2; possible D gene TRBD1, 5 bases. The TCR was taken from a woman aged 18-70 years with a cervical HPV16 infection that either progressed to CIN3+ or cleared (not recorded which). Partial CDR3 DNA: TGTGCCAGCAGCGTACTTCCCGGGCCGGGGGGTGATGGC. Its translation: CASSVLPGPGGDG. The CDR3, in full, reads CASSVLPGPGGDGYTF.